This T cell receptor (beta chain) comes out of a study of cytomegalovirus exposure and HLA in healthy donors. General study results and limits: TRBV6-2, TRBV6-3 and other indistinguishable V segments were excluded. In all likelihood, a cluster of highly shared sequence variants was a sequencing artifact.

PCR used 60 Vbeta primers and 13 Jbeta primers. TCRdb's table, derived via immunoSEQ multiplex PCR, lists solely in-frame clones and lacks some. The sample contains roughly 150,000 clones, 80% to 90% of which appear only once. This clone was counted between two and nine times. Its antigen is undetermined. The germline gene is not matched at one end of the junction; a read error may be the cause. Germline CDR1 and CDR2: LNHDA and SQIVND (reference sequence). The CDR3 has 13 residues. This sequence joins TRBV19 and TRBJ1-2, with D possibly TRBD1 on 6 matching bases. The sequenced sample was PBMCs. The receptor was derived from a male donor in good health and CMV-seronegative. The CDR3 protein is CASSIGYRDGYPF. The CDR3 DNA sequence: TGTGCCAGTAGTATTGGATACAGGGACGGCTACCCCTTC.